A single sample is the source of the 28 T cell receptor beta chains below, sequenced in a study of molecular identifiers for immune sequencing clone quantification. TCRdb independently ran MiXCR on the PCR reads; one entry per CDR3 protein. The sample has approximately 590,000 distinct CDR3 sequences, 25% seen once; the top ten hold approximately 0.75%. Sequenced input: naive CD8+ T cells from blood, with Jurkat cell RNA spiked in. Indicated subset: FACS-sorted CD8+CD4-CCR7+CD45RA+ naive T cells. These receptors were taken from a human donor in good health. Some libraries in this study had Jurkat cell RNA spiked in.

This clonotype was detected only a few times. The genes are TRBV12-3 or TRBV12-4 and TRBJ2-2; D possibly uses TRBD1 or TRBD2 (5 bases each). The ends were cut back, 5 bases at V and 6 bases at J, with 16 bases in the middle. The CDR3 totals 15 residues. The CDR3 coding sequence is TGTGCCAGCAGTACAATCGAGGGGAATGCCGGGGAGCTGTTTTTT. Residues: CASSTIEGNAGELFF.

The chain carries TRBV7-6 and TRBJ2-7, with 8 bases identical to TRBD1. V gave up 1 base and J gave up 5 bases; unmatched junction bases: 4. The germline V gene has CDR1 SGHVS and CDR2 FNYEAQ. CDR3 length: 14 amino acids. CDR3 nucleotide sequence: TGTGCCAGCAGCTTAGGACAGGGGAGCCACGAGCAGTACTTC. It codes for CASSLGQGSHEQYF. The full variable domain, rest sourced from reference TRBV7-6 and TRBJ2-7, is GAGVSQSPRYKVTKRGQDVALRCDPISGHVSLYWYRQALGQGPEFLTYFNYEAQQDKSGLPNDRFSAERPEGSISTLTIQRTEQRDSAMYRCASSLGQGSHEQYFGPGTRLTVT.

The chain carries TRBV28 and TRBJ2-7; 8 bases line up with TRBD1. From germline, CDR1 is MDHEN and CDR2 SYDVKM. The CDR3 totals 14 residues. Trimming removed 6 bases from V and 4 bases from J; junction bases left unmatched: 8. CDR3 sequence reads: CASRRTGLSYEQYF. The CDR3 DNA reads as TGTGCCAGCAGACGGACAGGGCTCTCTTACGAGCAGTACTTC.

The sample holds many counts of this clonotype. The chain uses TRBV4-1 and TRBJ2-2, with D hard to call. V was cut by 2 bases and J by 2 bases, with 18 bases left in between. CDR3 length equals 18 residues. Germline CDR1 MGHRA, CDR2 YSYEKL. For the CDR3, the DNA is TGCGCCAGCAGCCAACTATTTGGCCCTGATTTCAACACCGGGGAGCTGTTTTTT. Translated, it gives CASSQLFGPDFNTGELFF.

Concerning this clonotype: A much more abundant neighbour one base away suggests this may be a read error. This sequence joins TRBV6-2 or TRBV6-3 and TRBJ1-1; a possible D gene is TRBD1 (5 bases). The CDR3 length is 13 residues. Germline V lookup: CDR1 MNHEY, CDR2 SVGEGT. DNA for the CDR3: TGTGCCAGCAGGGGACCCACGAACCCTGAAGCTTTCTTT. It encodes CASRGPTNPEAFF.

The chain is built from TRBV6-2 or TRBV6-3 and TRBJ2-7; D unclear. Trimming pared 2 bases from V and 7 bases from J, leaving 9 bases between. Per the germline V gene, CDR1 is MNHEY and CDR2 is SVGEGT. There are 12 residues in the CDR3. CDR3: CASSYPAREQYF. In DNA form, the CDR3 reads TGTGCCAGCAGTTACCCCGCTAGGGAGCAGTACTTC.

This clonotype was picked up many times. The chain couples TRBV7-9 to TRBJ2-7, with TRBD1 identical over 7 bases. The CDR3 runs 15 residues. The germline V gene encodes CDR1 SEHNR and CDR2 FQNEAQ (reference sequence). After removal of 4 bases from V and 2 bases from J, the junction contained 8 bases not matched to a gene. The CDR3 region has the DNA TGTGCCAGCAGCTCGGGTAGCCAGGGGGCCTACGAGCAGTACTTC. Translating gives CASSSGSQGAYEQYF.

With regard to this clonotype: At one end the junction does not follow the germline gene, possibly because of a read error. The chain has TRBV4-1 and TRBJ2-5, with TRBD1 matching 9 bases. Germline V gene lookup returns CDR1 MGHRA and CDR2 YSYEKL. The CDR3 contains 18 residues. DNA of the CDR3: TGCGCCAGCAGCCAAGATCCCGGACAGGGGACCTTCCAAGAGCCCCAGTACTTC. It encodes CASSQDPGQGTFQEPQYF.

This clonotype was seen more than once but under ten times. The rearrangement links TRBV25-1 to TRBJ1-1; 7 bases match TRBD1. The CDR3 contains 13 residues. Germline trimming cut 3 bases from V and 11 bases from J; bases unmatched to any gene: 9. CDR1 is MGHDK, CDR2 SYGVNS, per germline. As DNA, the CDR3 is TGTGCCAGCAGTGAGGTGGGGACAGATTGGGCTTTCTTT. Amino acid sequence: CASSEVGTDWAFF.

The V and J genes are TRBV20-1 and TRBJ1-2, with TRBD1 matching 7 bases. Germline loops: CDR1 DFQATT, CDR2 SNEGSKA (reference sequence). The CDR3 runs to 13 residues. Trimming took 5 bases from V and 4 from J; bases not matched to a gene: 7. The CDR3 loop reads CSALRGMSYGYTF. CDR3 nucleotides: TGCAGTGCTCTCAGGGGGATGAGCTATGGCTACACCTTC.

This clonotype was counted a few times. This chain connects TRBV29-1 to TRBJ1-2; D gene uncertain. V was clipped by 0 bases and J by 1 base, with 9 bases between them. There are 14 residues in the CDR3. In germline, CDR1 is SQVTM, CDR2 ANQGSEA. The CDR3 DNA is TGCAGCGTTGAAGATGGCTCTTTTAACTATGGCTACACCTTC. This gives the protein CSVEDGSFNYGYTF. Complete variable domain (other parts from reference TRBV29-1 and TRBJ1-2): SAVISQKPSRDICQRGTSLTIQCQVDSQVTMMFWYRQQPGQSLTLIATANQGSEATYESGFVIDKFPISRPNLTFSTLTVSNMSPEDSSIYLCSVEDGSFNYGYTFGSGTRLTVV.

A remark on this clonotype: This may come from a read error, since a much larger clone is one base off. The chain uses TRBV12-3 or TRBV12-4 and TRBJ1-5; TRBD1 aligns across 8 bases. This CDR3 is 15 amino acids long. The CDR3 DNA reads as TGTGCCGGCAGTTTGAGACAGGGGATGCGTCAGCCCCAGCATTTT. Translation gives CAGSLRQGMRQPQHF.

This clonotype has just a few counts. At one boundary the junction diverges from the germline segment, which might be a read error. The chain joins TRBV2 to TRBJ1-2; D is ambiguous. Germline CDR1 SNHLY, CDR2 FYNNEI. The CDR3 length is 14 residues. The CDR3 region has the DNA TGTGCCGGCAGTGAAGCGAGAGGGCACTATGGCTACACCTTC. It encodes CAGSEARGHYGYTF.

The V gene is TRBV13, the J gene TRBJ2-7, with 7 bases that match TRBD1. From germline, CDR1 is PRHDT and CDR2 FYEKMQ (reference sequence). The CDR3 extends over 14 amino acids. V was pared by 5 bases and J by 3 bases, with 7 bases of the junction left unmatched. The CDR3 protein is CASSPETGYYEQYF. DNA for the CDR3: TGTGCCAGCAGCCCCGAGACAGGGTACTACGAGCAGTACTTC.

On this clonotype itself: A much larger clone differs from this one at a single base, so this may be a read error. The chain has TRBV6-6 and TRBJ2-1, with D tentatively TRBD1 or TRBD2 (6 bases each). This CDR3 spans 13 amino acids. The germline CDR1 and CDR2 sequences are MNHNY and SVGAGI (reference sequence). In DNA form, the CDR3 reads TGTACCACCTCTCCGGGGGCGTACAATGAGCAGTTCTTC. It encodes CTTSPGAYNEQFF.

This clonotype was seen a single time. The junction departs from the called germline gene at one end, perhaps through a read error. The chain employs TRBV7-9 and TRBJ2-3; 8 nucleotides agree with TRBD1. CDR3 length: 16 residues. The germline V gene has CDR1 SEHNR and CDR2 FQNEAQ (reference sequence). The CDR3 sequence is CASSSRTGLSRDTQYF. CDR3 sequence (DNA): TGTGCCAGCAGCTCCCGGACAGGGCTGAGCAGAGATACGCAGTATTTT.

The chain has TRBV6-2 or TRBV6-3 and TRBJ2-5; 8 bases match TRBD2. This CDR3 has 14 amino acids. Germline-derived CDR1 and CDR2 are MNHEY and SVGEGT. V dropped 11 bases and J dropped 7; count of bases not matched to a gene: 15. The CDR3 spells CAGSGVAGISTQYF. In DNA form, the CDR3 reads TGTGCCGGGTCAGGGGTAGCGGGAATTTCGACCCAGTACTTC.

This clonotype was detected ten times or more. This chain uses TRBV29-1 with TRBJ2-5, with D perhaps TRBD1 (5 bases). This CDR3 has 16 amino acids. Germline-derived CDR1 and CDR2 are SQVTM and ANQGSEA. Trimming stripped 0 bases from V and 8 bases from J, with 22 bases between. In DNA, the CDR3 is TGCAGCGTTGAAGATCTACCGACAGAACCTAAGAATACCCAGTACTTC. Translated: CSVEDLPTEPKNTQYF.

Remarks on this clonotype: Being one base from a much bigger clone, this may be a read error. The chain is built from TRBV7-2 and TRBJ2-1; unclear D gene. The CDR3 is 13 residues long. Per germline, CDR1 SGHTA and CDR2 FQGNSA. The CDR3 here is CASSLYRNKEQFF. For the CDR3, the DNA is TGTGCCAGCAGCTTATATCGGAACAAGGAGCAGTTCTTC.

The table lists this clonotype with many counts. This chain connects TRBV29-1 to TRBJ1-1; 8 nucleotides agree with TRBD1. The V gene's germline CDR1 is SQVTM and CDR2 ANQGSEA. The V segment lost 6 bases and the J segment 2 bases; nucleotides outside the gene matches: 5. The length of the CDR3 is 13 residues. The DNA of the CDR3 is TGCAGCGTACGGACAGGGTCCAACACTGAAGCTTTCTTT. This codes for CSVRTGSNTEAFF.

This clonotype was seen a handful of times. The chain couples TRBV27 to TRBJ2-2, with D unresolved. The CDR3 length is 12 residues. V lost 3 bases and J lost 7, with 6 bases in between. Germline V gives CDR1 MNHEY, CDR2 SMNVEV (reference sequence). The CDR3 loop is CASSFLGGELFF. CDR3 DNA: TGTGCCAGCAGTTTCCTGGGCGGGGAGCTGTTTTTT.

This clonotype turned up a few times. The chain joins TRBV9 to TRBJ2-3; TRBD2 matches at 10 bases. V lost 1 base and J lost 4; bases outside the gene matches: 6. The CDR3 runs 16 residues. Germline CDR1 SGDLS, CDR2 YYNGEE. DNA for the CDR3: TGTGCCAGCAGCGTAACCAGCGGGGGGGCGGCAGATACGCAGTATTTT. It yields the protein CASSVTSGGAADTQYF.

This clonotype was observed many times. The J gene is TRBJ1-1, the V gene TRBV28; D possibly corresponds to TRBD1 (5 bases). The germline CDR1 and CDR2 sequences are MDHEN and SYDVKM. The CDR3 is made up of 15 amino acids. Trimming cost V 2 bases and J 0 bases, with 10 bases left between them. In DNA, the CDR3 is TGTGCCAGCAGTTTAGACAGATTCCTGAACACTGAAGCTTTCTTT. Translating gives CASSLDRFLNTEAFF.

This clonotype was detected many times. This sequence joins TRBV4-1 and TRBJ1-5, with D uncertain. The CDR3 loop spans 15 amino acids. The V gene's germline CDR1 is MGHRA and CDR2 YSYEKL. Trimming left V 1 base short and J 3 bases short, with 10 bases between. CDR3 sequence (DNA): TGCGCCAGCAGCCAAGCTCTCGGGGACAATCAGCCCCAGCATTTT. As protein: CASSQALGDNQPQHF.

The chain employs TRBV20-1 and TRBJ2-7; D is perhaps TRBD2 (6 bases). The CDR3 length is 13 residues. Germline V lookup: CDR1 DFQATT, CDR2 SNEGSKA (reference sequence). V was clipped by 1 base and J by 4 bases, with 11 bases between them. CDR3 coding DNA: TGCAGTGCTAGAGGGGGAGGAGATTACGAGCAGTACTTC. It encodes CSARGGGDYEQYF.

The rearrangement joins TRBV27 to TRBJ2-7; 9 bases are shared with TRBD1. This CDR3 comprises 14 residues. V was pared by 5 bases and J by 4 bases, with 6 bases of the junction left unmatched. Germline V gene lookup returns CDR1 MNHEY and CDR2 SMNVEV (reference sequence). In DNA form, the CDR3 reads TGTGCCAGCAGTGCCAAGGGACAGGGTTACGAGCAGTACTTC. It specifies CASSAKGQGYEQYF.

V usage is TRBV30 and J usage is TRBJ2-1; D might be TRBD1 (6 bases). Germline CDR1 reads GTSNPN; CDR2 reads SVGIG (reference sequence). Trimming cost V 3 bases and J 8 bases, with 26 bases left between them. This CDR3 comprises 17 residues. The CDR3 bases are TGTGCCTGGAGAGAAATTCGGTTTTGGGGGCGCGGGTATGAGCAGTTCTTC. It is translated as CAWREIRFWGRGYEQFF.

About this clonotype: This may come from a read error, since a much larger clone is one base off. The chain is built from TRBV6-5 and TRBJ1-1; 10 bases agree with TRBD1. The CDR3 extends over 14 amino acids. With V trimmed by 6 bases and J by 3 bases, 4 bases remained unmatched. Germline V CDR1 and CDR2: MNHEY, SVGAGI. The CDR3 DNA reads TGTGCCAGCAGGGGACAGGGGAGGGACACTGAAGCTTTCTTT. Amino acid sequence: CASRGQGRDTEAFF.